This T cell receptor beta chain originates from a study of regulatory T cells in long-lasting Graves disease. iRepertoire HTBI primers and Arm-PCR of CDR3 regions built TCR beta libraries. Each CDR3 protein gets one entry after TCRdb re-called the multiplex PCR reads with MiXCR. The sample yields under 450,000 distinct CDR3 sequences, about 17% seen once. Trimming shortened V by 4 bases and J by 7 bases, and 17 bases separated the two germline ends. This CDR3 has 14 amino acids. Germline V gene sequence: CDR1 SGHTA, CDR2 FQGTGA. Indicated time point: newly diagnosed GD, antithyroid drugs for less than 3 months. PBMC-derived RNA was used for the TCR library. The sample also formed part of further work on T cells in Graves' hyperthyroidism and ophthalmopathy.

This TCR came from a woman between 18 and 29 years old with Graves disease. The specimen was peripheral blood mononuclear cells (PBMCs), collected at new diagnosis, from a patient treated with antithyroid drugs. This chain uses TRBV7-3 with TRBJ2-7, with a weak D call TRBD1 (5 bases). Written as DNA, the CDR3 is TGTGCCAGCAGCTACCAGCAGGGTGTCGGGGAGCAGTACTTC. The encoded protein is CASSYQQGVGEQYF.